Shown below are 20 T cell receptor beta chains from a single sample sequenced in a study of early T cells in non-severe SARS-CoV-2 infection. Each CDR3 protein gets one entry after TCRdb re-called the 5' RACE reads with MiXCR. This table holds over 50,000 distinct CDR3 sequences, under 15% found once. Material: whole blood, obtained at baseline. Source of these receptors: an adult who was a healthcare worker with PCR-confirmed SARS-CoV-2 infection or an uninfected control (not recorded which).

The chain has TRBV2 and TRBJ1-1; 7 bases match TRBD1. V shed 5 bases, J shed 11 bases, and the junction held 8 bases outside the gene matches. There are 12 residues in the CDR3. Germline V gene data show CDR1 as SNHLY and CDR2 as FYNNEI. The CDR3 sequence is CASSIRDSNAFF. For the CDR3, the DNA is TGTGCCAGCAGTATCCGGGACAGTAATGCTTTCTTT.

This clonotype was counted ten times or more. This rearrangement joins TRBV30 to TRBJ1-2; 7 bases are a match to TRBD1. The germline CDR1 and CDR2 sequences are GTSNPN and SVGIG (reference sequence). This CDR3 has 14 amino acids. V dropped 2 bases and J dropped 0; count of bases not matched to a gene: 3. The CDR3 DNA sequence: TGTGCCTGGAGTTCAGGACAGGCTAACTATGGCTACACCTTC. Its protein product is CAWSSGQANYGYTF.

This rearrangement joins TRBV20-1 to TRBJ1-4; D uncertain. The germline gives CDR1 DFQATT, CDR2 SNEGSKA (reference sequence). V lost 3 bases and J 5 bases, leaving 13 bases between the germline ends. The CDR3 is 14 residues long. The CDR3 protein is CSASYGHPNEKLFF. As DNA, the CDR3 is TGCAGTGCTAGTTATGGGCATCCGAATGAAAAACTGTTTTTT.

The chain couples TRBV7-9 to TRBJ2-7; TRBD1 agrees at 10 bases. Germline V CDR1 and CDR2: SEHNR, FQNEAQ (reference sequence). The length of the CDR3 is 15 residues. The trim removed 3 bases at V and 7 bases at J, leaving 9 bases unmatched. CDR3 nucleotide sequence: TGTGCCAGCAGCTTTCCGGGACAGGGGCCGGGGGAGCAGTACTTC. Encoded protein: CASSFPGQGPGEQYF.

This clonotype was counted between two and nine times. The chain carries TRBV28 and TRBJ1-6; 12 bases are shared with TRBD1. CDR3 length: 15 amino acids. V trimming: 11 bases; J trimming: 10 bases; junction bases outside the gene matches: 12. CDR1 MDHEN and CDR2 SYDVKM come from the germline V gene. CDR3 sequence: CAGASGTGGDSPLHF. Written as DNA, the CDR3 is TGTGCCGGCGCCAGTGGGACAGGGGGCGACTCACCCCTCCACTTT.

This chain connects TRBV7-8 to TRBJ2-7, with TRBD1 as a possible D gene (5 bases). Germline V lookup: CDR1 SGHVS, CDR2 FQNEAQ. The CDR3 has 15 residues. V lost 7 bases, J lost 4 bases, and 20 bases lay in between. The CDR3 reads CASTPALAGLYEQYF. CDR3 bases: TGTGCCAGCACCCCTGCCCTGGCAGGGCTATACGAGCAGTACTTC.

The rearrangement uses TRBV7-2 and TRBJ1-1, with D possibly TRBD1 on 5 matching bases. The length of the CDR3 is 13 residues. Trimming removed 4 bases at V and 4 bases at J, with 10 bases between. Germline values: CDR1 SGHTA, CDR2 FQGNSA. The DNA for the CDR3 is TGTGCCAGCAGCTCCCGGGGCCGCACTGAAGCTTTCTTT. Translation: CASSSRGRTEAFF.

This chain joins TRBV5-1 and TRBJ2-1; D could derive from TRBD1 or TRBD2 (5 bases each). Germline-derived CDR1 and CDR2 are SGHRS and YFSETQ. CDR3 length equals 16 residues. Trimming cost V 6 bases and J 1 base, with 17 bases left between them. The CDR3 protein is CASIQGSGGSYNEQFF. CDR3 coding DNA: TGCGCCAGCATTCAGGGAAGTGGCGGGTCCTACAATGAGCAGTTCTTC. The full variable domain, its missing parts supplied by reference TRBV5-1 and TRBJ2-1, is KAGVTQTPRYLIKTRGQQVTLSCSPISGHRSVSWYQQTPGQGLQFLFEYFSETQRNKGNFPGRFSGRQFSNSRSEMNVSTLELGDSALYLCASIQGSGGSYNEQFFGPGTRLTVL.

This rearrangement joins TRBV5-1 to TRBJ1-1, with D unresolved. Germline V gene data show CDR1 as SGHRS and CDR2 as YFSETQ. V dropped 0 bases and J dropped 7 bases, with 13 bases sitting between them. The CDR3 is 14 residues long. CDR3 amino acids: CASSLAGPWYEAFF. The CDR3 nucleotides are TGCGCCAGCAGCTTGGCTGGACCGTGGTATGAAGCTTTCTTT.

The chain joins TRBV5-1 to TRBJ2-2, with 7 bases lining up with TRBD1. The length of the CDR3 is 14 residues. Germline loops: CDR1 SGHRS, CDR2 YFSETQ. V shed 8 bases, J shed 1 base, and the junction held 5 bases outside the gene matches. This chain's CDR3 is CASTGTVNTGELFF. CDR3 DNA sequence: TGCGCCAGTACCGGGACAGTGAACACCGGGGAGCTGTTTTTT.

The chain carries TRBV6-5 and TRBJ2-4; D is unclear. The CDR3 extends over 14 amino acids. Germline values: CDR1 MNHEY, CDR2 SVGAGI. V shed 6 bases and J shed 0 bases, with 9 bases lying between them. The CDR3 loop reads CASSQPGAKNIQYF. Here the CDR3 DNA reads TGTGCCAGCAGCCAACCAGGAGCCAAAAACATTCAGTACTTC.

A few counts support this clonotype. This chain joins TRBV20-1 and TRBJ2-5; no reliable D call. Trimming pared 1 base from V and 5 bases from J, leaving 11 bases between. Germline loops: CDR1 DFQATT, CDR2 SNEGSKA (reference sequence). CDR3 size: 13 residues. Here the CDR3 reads CSARGAAGETQYF. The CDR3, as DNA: TGCAGTGCTAGAGGGGCTGCCGGCGAGACCCAGTACTTC.

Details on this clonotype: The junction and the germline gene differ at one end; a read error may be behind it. CDR3 amino acids: CASTSPGADSPLHF. Here the CDR3 DNA reads TGTGCCAGCACCTCTCCAGGGGCGGATTCACCCCTCCATTTT. The rearrangement uses TRBV27 and TRBJ1-6; possible D gene TRBD1, 6 bases. CDR3 size: 14 residues. From germline, CDR1 is MNHEY and CDR2 SMNVEV (reference sequence).

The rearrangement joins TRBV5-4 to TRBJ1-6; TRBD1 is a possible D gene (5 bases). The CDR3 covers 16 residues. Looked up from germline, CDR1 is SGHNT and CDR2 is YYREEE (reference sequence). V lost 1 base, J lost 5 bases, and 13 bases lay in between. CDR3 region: CASSLSPREDNSPLHF. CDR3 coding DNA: TGTGCCAGCAGCTTGTCACCCAGGGAGGATAATTCACCCCTCCACTTT.

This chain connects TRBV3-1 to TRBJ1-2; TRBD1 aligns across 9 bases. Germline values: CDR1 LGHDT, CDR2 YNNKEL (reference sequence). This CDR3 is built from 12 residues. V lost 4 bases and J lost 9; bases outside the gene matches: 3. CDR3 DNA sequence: TGTGCCAGCAGCCGCGGACAGGGGAGCTACACCTTC. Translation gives CASSRGQGSYTF.

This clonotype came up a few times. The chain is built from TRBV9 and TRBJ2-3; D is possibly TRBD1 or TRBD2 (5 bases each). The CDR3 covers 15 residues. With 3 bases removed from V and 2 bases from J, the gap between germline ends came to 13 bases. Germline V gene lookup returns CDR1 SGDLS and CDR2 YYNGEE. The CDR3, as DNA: TGTGCCAGCAGCGGAGGGACCGTCGACACAGATACGCAGTATTTT. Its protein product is CASSGGTVDTDTQYF. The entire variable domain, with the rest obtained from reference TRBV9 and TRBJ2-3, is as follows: DSGVTQTPKHLITATGQRVTLRCSPRSGDLSVYWYQQSLDQGLQFLIQYYNGEERAKGNILERFSAQQFPDLHSELNLSSLELGDSALYFCASSGGTVDTDTQYFGPGTRLTVL.

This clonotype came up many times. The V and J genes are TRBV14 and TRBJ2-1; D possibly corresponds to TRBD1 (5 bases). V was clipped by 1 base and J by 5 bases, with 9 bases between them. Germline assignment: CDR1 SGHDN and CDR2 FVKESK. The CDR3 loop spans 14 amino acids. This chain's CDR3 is CASSQVTANNEQFF. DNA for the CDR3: TGTGCCAGCAGCCAAGTGACAGCAAACAATGAGCAGTTCTTC.

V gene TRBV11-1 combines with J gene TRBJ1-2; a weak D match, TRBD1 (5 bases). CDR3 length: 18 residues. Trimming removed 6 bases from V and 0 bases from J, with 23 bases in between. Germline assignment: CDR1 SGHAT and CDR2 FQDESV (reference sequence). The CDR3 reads CASSWNEPGRRTNYGYTF. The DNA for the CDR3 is TGTGCCAGCAGTTGGAACGAACCGGGACGGAGAACTAACTATGGCTACACCTTC.

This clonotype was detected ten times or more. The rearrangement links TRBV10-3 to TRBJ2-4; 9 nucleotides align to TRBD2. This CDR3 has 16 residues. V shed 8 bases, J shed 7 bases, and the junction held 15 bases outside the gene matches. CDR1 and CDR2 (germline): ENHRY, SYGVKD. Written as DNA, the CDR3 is TGTGCCATCTCGGGGGGGAGTAGCGGGAGTGGGAACATTCAGTACTTC. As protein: CAISGGSSGSGNIQYF.

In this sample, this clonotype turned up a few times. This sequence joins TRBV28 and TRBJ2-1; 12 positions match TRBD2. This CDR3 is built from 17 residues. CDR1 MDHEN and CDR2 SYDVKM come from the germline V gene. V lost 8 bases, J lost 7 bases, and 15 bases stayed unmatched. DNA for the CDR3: TGTGCCAGCCGTAGCTTGAGACTAGCGGGGGTTAGGAATGAGCAGTTCTTC. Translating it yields CASRSLRLAGVRNEQFF.